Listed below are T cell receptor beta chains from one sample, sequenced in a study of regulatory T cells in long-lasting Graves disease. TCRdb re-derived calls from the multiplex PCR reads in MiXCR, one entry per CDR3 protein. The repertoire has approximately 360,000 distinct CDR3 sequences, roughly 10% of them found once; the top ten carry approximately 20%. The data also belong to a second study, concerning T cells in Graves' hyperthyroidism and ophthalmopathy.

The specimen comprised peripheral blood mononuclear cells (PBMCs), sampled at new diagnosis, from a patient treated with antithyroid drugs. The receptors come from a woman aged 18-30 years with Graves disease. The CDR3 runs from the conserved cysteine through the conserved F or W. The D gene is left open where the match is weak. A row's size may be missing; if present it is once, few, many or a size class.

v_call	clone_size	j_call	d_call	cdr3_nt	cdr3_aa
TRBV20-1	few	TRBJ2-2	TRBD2	TGCAGTGCTGCTAGCGGGGCCGAGAACACCGGGGAGCTGTTTTTT	CSAASGAENTGELFF
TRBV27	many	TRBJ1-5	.	TGTGCCAGCAGTTTATCAGCGGGATGGGGGACCCAGCATTTT	CASSLSAGWGTQHF
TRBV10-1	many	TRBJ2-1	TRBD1	TGCGCCAGCAGCCGGACAGGACGGAATGAGCAGTTCTTC	CASSRTGRNEQFF
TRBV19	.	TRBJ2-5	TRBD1	TGTGCCAGTAGGGGACAGAAAGAGACCCAGTACTTC	CASRGQKETQYF
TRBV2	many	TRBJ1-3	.	TGTGCCAGCAGGAAGGACGGGACCTCTGGAAACACCATATATTTT	CASRKDGTSGNTIYF
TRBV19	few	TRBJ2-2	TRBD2	TGTGCCAGTAGTATAGATCGGGGGGAGAGCACCGGGGAGCTGTTTTTT	CASSIDRGESTGELFF
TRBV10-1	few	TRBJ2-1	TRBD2	TGCGCCAGCAGTGAGCGGGGGGGGGTTGGTGGGGAGCAGTTCTTC	CASSERGGVGGEQFF
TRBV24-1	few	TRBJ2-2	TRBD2	TGTGCCACCAGTGATTCGAGCGGGGGGGTCCGGAACGGGGAGCTGTTTTTT	CATSDSSGGVRNGELFF
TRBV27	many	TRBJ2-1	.	TGTGCCAGCAGATTAGCCCCGGCTAGCTGGTCCTACAATGAGCAGTTCTTC	CASRLAPASWSYNEQFF
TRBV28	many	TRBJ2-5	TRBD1	TGTGCCAGCAGTTTTTCGGACAGGCCCTCAAAAGAGACCCAGTACTTC	CASSFSDRPSKETQYF
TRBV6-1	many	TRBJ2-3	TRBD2	TGTGCCAGGGGGACTAGCGGGATAACGAAGAGAGGAACAGATACGCAGTATTTT	CARGTSGITKRGTDTQYF
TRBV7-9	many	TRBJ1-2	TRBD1	TGTGCCAGCAGCCCTGGACAGGGGAGGTATGGCTACACCTTC	CASSPGQGRYGYTF
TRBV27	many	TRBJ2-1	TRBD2	TGTGCCAGCAGTGTAACTAGCGGTTTTTACAATGAGCAGTTCTTC	CASSVTSGFYNEQFF
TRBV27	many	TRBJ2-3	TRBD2	TGTGCCAGCAGTTTAAGACGGGAGGGCCCCACAGATACGCAGTATTTT	CASSLRREGPTDTQYF
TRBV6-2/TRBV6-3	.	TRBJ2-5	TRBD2	TGTGCCAGCACCGTCAGCTGCGGGAGTAAGACCCAGTACTTC	CASTVSCGSKTQYF
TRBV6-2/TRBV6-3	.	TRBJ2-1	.	TGTGCCACCCGCCAGCAGGGGAGAAGCGAGCAGTTCTTC	CATRQQGRSEQFF
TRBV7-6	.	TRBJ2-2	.	TGTGCCAGCAGCTTAGCAATGGCCGGAACCGGGGAGCTGTTTTTT	CASSLAMAGTGELFF
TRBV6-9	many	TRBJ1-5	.	TGTGCCAGCAGTTACATCAGGGGCAATCAGCCCCAGCATTTT	CASSYIRGNQPQHF
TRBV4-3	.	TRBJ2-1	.	TGCGCCAGCAACCAAGATCCAGGAGGGTACGATGAGCAGTTCTTC	CASNQDPGGYDEQFF
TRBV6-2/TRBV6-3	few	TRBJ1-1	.	TGTGCCACATGGCGGGGCCGGCACACTGAAGCTTTCTTT	CATWRGRHTEAFF
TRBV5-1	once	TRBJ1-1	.	TGCGCCAGCACCCCAAGTAGATTGAACACTGAAGCTTTCTTT	CASTPSRLNTEAFF
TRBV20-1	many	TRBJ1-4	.	TGCAGTGCTAGACGGGGAGATGAAAAACTGTTTTTT	CSARRGDEKLFF
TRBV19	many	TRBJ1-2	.	TGTGCCAGTTCGAACGTGGCCCTTGGGTATGGCTACACCTTC	CASSNVALGYGYTF
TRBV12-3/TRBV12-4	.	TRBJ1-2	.	TGTGCCAGCAGTGCGACCTCCGGGAACTATGGCTACACCTTC	CASSATSGNYGYTF
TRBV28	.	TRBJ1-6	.	TGTGCCAGCAGTTCCCCCAGACCTTATAATTCACCCCTCCACTTT	CASSSPRPYNSPLHF
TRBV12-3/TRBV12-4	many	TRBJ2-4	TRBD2	TGTGCCAGCAGTTTAGCGCTGACCGCGGGGGGCCAAAACATTCAGTACTTC	CASSLALTAGGQNIQYF
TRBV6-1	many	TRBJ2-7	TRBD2	TGTGCCAGCAGGACGACTAGCTTCAATGACGAGCAGTACTTC	CASRTTSFNDEQYF
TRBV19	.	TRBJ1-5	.	TGTGCCAGTAGTACGAGCCCGGGACTGAGGACTTATAGCAATCAGCCCCAGCATTTT	CASSTSPGLRTYSNQPQHF
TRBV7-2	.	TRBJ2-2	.	TGTGCCAGCAGCTTAAATAAGGGGAACACCGGGGAGCTGTTTTTT	CASSLNKGNTGELFF
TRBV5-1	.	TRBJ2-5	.	TGCGCCAGCAGCCCAGGGGTGGAGACCCGGTACTTC	CASSPGVETRYF
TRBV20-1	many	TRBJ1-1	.	TGCAGTGCTCGCCGGGGGGCTGGGAACACTGAAGCTTTCTTT	CSARRGAGNTEAFF
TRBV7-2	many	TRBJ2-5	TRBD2	TGTGCCAGCAGCTTAGTTCGACGGGACTATCCGAGAGAGACCCAGTACTTC	CASSLVRRDYPRETQYF
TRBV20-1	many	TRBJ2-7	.	TGCAGTGCTATCACCCGGACTAATTACGAGCAGTACTTC	CSAITRTNYEQYF
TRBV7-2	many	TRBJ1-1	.	TGTGCCAGCAGCTTTGGGGCGGGGAACACTGAAGCTTTCTTT	CASSFGAGNTEAFF
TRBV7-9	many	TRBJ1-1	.	TGTGCCAGCAGCTTAGAGGGGGGAGGGGGAACTGAAGCTTTCTTT	CASSLEGGGGTEAFF
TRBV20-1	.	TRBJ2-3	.	TGCAGTGCCAATCCGGACGGGAATTTT	CSANPDGNF
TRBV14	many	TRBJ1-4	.	TGTGCCAGCAGCCAAGAAGCGTTAGCAGGGAGTGAAAAACTGTTTTTT	CASSQEALAGSEKLFF
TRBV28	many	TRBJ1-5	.	TGTGCCAGCATTCAAGTGGGGTCGGATCAGCCCCAGCATTTT	CASIQVGSDQPQHF
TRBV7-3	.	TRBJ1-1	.	TGTGCCAGCAGCTTAATCCCAATATCAGACGCAGGGAACACTGAAGCTTTCTTT	CASSLIPISDAGNTEAFF
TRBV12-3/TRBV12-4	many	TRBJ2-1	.	TGTGCCAGCAGCTTAGCCGGCGGGGACAATGAGCAGTTCTTC	CASSLAGGDNEQFF
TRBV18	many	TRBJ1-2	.	TGTGCCAGCTCACCCCCGGACAGAAACTATGGCTACACCTTC	CASSPPDRNYGYTF
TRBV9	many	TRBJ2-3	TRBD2	TGTGCCAGCAGCGCCGTTAGAGCGGGAGAGATCGGGCAGTATTTT	CASSAVRAGEIGQYF
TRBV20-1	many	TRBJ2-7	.	TGCAGTGCTAGAGACGGGACCTACGAGCAGTACTTC	CSARDGTYEQYF
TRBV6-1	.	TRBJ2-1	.	TGTGCCAGCAGCCTGAGACGCAATGAGCAGTTCTTC	CASSLRRNEQFF
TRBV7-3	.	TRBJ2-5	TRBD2	TGTGCCAGCTCCCCTCTAGCGGGGGCTCGGGAGACCCAGTACTTC	CASSPLAGARETQYF
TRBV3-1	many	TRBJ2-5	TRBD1	TGTGCCAGCAGTGGAACCGGGACAGGGGGTGGAGAGACCCAGTACTTC	CASSGTGTGGGETQYF
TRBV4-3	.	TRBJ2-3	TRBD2	TGCGCCAGCAGCCAAGATGGCCCTAGCGGGACAACAGATACGCAGTATTTT	CASSQDGPSGTTDTQYF
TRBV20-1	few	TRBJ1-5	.	TGCAGTGCTAGAGATCTAAGATTAAGGGGCGCGGGGTTCAATCAGCCCCAGCATTTT	CSARDLRLRGAGFNQPQHF
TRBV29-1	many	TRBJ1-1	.	TGCAGCGTCCGGCGAGGCTTGAACACTGAAGCTTTCTTT	CSVRRGLNTEAFF
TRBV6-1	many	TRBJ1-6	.	TGTGCCAGCAGCCGAACAGGGATAGAGAGCTCCTATAATTCACCCCTCCACTTT	CASSRTGIESSYNSPLHF
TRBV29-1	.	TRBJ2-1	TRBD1	TGCAGCGTGGGGCCACGGGACAGGGTGAATGAGCAGTTCTTC	CSVGPRDRVNEQFF
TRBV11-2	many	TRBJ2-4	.	TGTGCCAGCAGCCACCCACTAGCAGATAAAAACATTCAGTACTTC	CASSHPLADKNIQYF
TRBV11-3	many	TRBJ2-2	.	TGTGCCAGCAGCTTATTCGGCCCAGGACAAGCGAACACCGGGGAGCTGTTTTTT	CASSLFGPGQANTGELFF
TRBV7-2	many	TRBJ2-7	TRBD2	TGTGCCAGCAGTCAAAGAGCGGGAGAAATCGAGCAGTACTTC	CASSQRAGEIEQYF
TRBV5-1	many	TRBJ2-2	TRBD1	TGCGCCAGCAGCTTGTTGGAAAAGGCGACAGGGAAAGCCGGGGAGCTGTTTTTT	CASSLLEKATGKAGELFF
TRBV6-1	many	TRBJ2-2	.	TGTGCCAGCAGGAGACTGGGGGGCGCAAACACCGGGGAGCTGTTTTTT	CASRRLGGANTGELFF
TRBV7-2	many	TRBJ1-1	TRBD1	TGTGCCAGCACCCGAGGGGGCAGGAACACTGAAGCTTTCTTT	CASTRGGRNTEAFF
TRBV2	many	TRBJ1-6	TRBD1	TGTGCCAGCCGAGACAGGGCGAATAATTCACCCCTCCACTTT	CASRDRANNSPLHF
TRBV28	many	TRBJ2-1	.	TGTGCCAGCAGTTTCCTCCACTTTCAAAATGAGCAGTTCTTC	CASSFLHFQNEQFF
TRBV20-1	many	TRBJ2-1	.	TGCAGTGCTAGATTGGGAAGCTCCTACAATGAGCAGTTCTTC	CSARLGSSYNEQFF